This T cell receptor (beta chain) was captured by sequencing in a study of cytomegalovirus exposure and HLA in healthy donors. The PCR was carried out with 60 Vbeta primers and 13 Jbeta primers. This table comes from immunoSEQ multiplex PCR, and its TCRdb copy is limited to in-frame clones, with some not included. The sample includes around 200,000 clones, roughly four fifths of them seen just once. Study results and limitations: From TCR beta sequences, most subjects' HLA-A and HLA-B alleles were reportedly predicted accurately.

Germline V gene data show CDR1 as LNHDA and CDR2 as SQIVND (reference sequence). The CDR3 totals 15 residues. Losses at the gene ends were 10 bases for V and 3 bases for J; bases not matched to a gene: 6. Comment on this clone: The antigen remains unidentified.

Input material: PBMCs. The chain employs TRBV19 and TRBJ2-6, with 10 bases that match TRBD1. This clonotype was sampled from a man aged 50-59 years in good health and CMV-seronegative. The CDR3 DNA reads TGTGCCAAGAGACAGGGGGCCTTTGGGGCCAACGTCCTGACTTTC. It is translated as CAKRQGAFGANVLTF.